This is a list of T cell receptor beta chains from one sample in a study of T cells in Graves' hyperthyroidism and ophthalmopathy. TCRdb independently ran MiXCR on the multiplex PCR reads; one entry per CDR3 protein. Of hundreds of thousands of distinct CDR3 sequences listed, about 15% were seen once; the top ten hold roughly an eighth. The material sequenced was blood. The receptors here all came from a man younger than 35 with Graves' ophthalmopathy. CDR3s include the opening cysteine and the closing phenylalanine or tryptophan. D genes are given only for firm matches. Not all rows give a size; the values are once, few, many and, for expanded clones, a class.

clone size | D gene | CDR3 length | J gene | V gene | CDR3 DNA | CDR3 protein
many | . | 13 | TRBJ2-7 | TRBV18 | TGTGCCAGCTCACCGGACGGATTCTACGAGCAGTACTTC | CASSPDGFYEQYF
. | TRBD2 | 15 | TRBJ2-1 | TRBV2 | TGTGCCAGCAGGGACACTAGCGGGGGGTTTGGTGAGCAGTTCTTC | CASRDTSGGFGEQFF
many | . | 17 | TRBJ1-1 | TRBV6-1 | TGTGCCAGCAGTACGGAGACCGGGCGCCGGTATGGCACTGAAGCTTTCTTT | CASSTETGRRYGTEAFF
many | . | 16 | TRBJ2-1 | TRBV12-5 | TGTGCTAGTGGCCTTACTGGAGGCTCACGGAACAATGAGCAGTTCTTC | CASGLTGGSRNNEQFF
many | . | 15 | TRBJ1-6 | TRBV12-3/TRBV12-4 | TGTGCCAGCAGCCCTCAGTGGGAGACGTATTCACCCCTCCACTTT | CASSPQWETYSPLHF
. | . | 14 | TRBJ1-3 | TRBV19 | TGTGCCAGTGAGCAGGGGACGGTGGGAAACACCATATATTTT | CASEQGTVGNTIYF
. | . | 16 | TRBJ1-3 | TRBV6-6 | TGTGCCAGCAGTTACTCTAGGACAACCTCTGGAAACACCATATATTTT | CASSYSRTTSGNTIYF
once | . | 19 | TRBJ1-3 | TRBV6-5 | TGTGCCAGCAGTTACTCAGGGTTCTCTTCATCGCGCTCTGGAAACACCATATATTTT | CASSYSGFSSSRSGNTIYF
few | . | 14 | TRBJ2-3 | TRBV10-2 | TGCGCCAGCAGCACAGGGGGGGGCACAGATACGCAGTATTTT | CASSTGGGTDTQYF
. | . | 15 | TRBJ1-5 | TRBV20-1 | TGCAGTGCTACTACGGGGGTACGGGTGGGTCAGCCCCAGCATTTT | CSATTGVRVGQPQHF
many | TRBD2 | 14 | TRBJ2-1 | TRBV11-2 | TGTGCCAGCAGTCTAGCGGGGTTCCAGGGTGAGCAGTTCTTC | CASSLAGFQGEQFF
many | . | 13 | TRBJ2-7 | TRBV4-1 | TGCGCCAGCAGCCACGGACCCCAGTACGAGCAGTACTTC | CASSHGPQYEQYF
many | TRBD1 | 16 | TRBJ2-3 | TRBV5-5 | TGTGCCAGCAGCAACGGACAGGCCTGGGTCACAGATACGCAGTATTTT | CASSNGQAWVTDTQYF
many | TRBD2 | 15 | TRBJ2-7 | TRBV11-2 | TGTGCCAGCAGCTTAGGACTAGCGGGATCCTACGAGCAGTACTTC | CASSLGLAGSYEQYF
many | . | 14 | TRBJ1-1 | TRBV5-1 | TGCGCCAGCAGCTCAGGGTTCGAAAACACTGAAGCTTTCTTT | CASSSGFENTEAFF
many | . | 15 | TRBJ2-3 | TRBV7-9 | TGTGCCAGCGCCCGGCGAGGTACCAGCACAGATACGCAGTATTTT | CASARRGTSTDTQYF
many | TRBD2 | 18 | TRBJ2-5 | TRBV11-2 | TGTGCCAGCAGCTTAGATTTTTCCGGACTAGCGGTCCGGGAGACCCAGTACTTC | CASSLDFSGLAVRETQYF
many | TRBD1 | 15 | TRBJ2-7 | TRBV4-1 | TGCGCCAGCAGCCAAGGGGGACAGGGTCCCTACGAGCAGTACTTC | CASSQGGQGPYEQYF
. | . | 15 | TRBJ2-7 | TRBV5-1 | TGCGCCAGCAGCCCCCGGGGCTGGGGGCAAGACGAGCAGTACTTC | CASSPRGWGQDEQYF
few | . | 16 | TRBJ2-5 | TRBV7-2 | TGTGCCAGCAGCTTAGGTGGGGGGGCCTCTCCAGAGACCCAGTACTTC | CASSLGGGASPETQYF
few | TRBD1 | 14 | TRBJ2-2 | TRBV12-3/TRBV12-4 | TGTGCCAGCAGGGGACAGAAGAACACCGGGGAGCTGTTTTTT | CASRGQKNTGELFF
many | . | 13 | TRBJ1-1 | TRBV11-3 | TGTGCCAGCAGCGTGGACAGAGGGACTGAAGCTTTCTTT | CASSVDRGTEAFF
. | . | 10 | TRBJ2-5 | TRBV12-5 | TGTGCTTCTCTGGGAGAGACCCAGTACTTC | CASLGETQYF
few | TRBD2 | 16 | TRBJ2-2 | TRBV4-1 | TGCGCCAGCAGCCGCACGGGCGGGAGTAGGACCGGGGAGCTGTTTTTT | CASSRTGGSRTGELFF
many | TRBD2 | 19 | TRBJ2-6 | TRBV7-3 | TGTGCCAGCAGCTTCACTCTAGCGGGAGAAGGGCCTGGGGCCAACGTCCTGACTTTC | CASSFTLAGEGPGANVLTF
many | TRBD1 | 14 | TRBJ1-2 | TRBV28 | TGTGCCAGCAGTTCCAGGGGGAAACTCTATGGCTACACCTTC | CASSSRGKLYGYTF
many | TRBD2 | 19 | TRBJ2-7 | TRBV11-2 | TGTGCCAGCAGCTTAGATTCCTCCCGACTAGCGGGGATCCCCTACGAGCAGTACTTC | CASSLDSSRLAGIPYEQYF
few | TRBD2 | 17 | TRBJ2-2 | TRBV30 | TGTGCCTGGAGGGTCCTAGCGGGAGAGGCGAACACCGGGGAGCTGTTTTTT | CAWRVLAGEANTGELFF
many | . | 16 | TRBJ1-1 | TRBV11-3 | TGTGCCAGCAGCGGGAGAGGGGTGCTGGGGAACACTGAAGCTTTCTTT | CASSGRGVLGNTEAFF
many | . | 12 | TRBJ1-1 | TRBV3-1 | TGTGCCAGCAGCCAAGAAACACGGTCGGCTTTCTTT | CASSQETRSAFF
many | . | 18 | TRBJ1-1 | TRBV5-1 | TGCGCCAGCAGCTGGGGACGGAATATCCCCGGTTGGAACACTGAAGCTTTCTTT | CASSWGRNIPGWNTEAFF
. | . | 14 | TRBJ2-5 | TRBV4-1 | TGCGCCAGCAAAATAGCGACAGCACAAGAGACCCAGTACTTC | CASKIATAQETQYF